These T cell receptor beta chains were read from a single sample in a study of Graves' ophthalmopathy and Graves' hyperthyroidism. TCRdb called the multiplex PCR reads again in MiXCR, with one record for every CDR3 protein. The table includes approximately 640,000 distinct CDR3 sequences, 35% to 50% detected once. Sequencing was done on a sample of peripheral blood. All receptors derive from an adult man with Graves' ophthalmopathy. CDR3s include the opening cysteine and the closing phenylalanine or tryptophan. A D gene is named only where the DNA matches it firmly. Part of the rows lack a size; the others show once, few, many or a class for expanded clones.

d_gene	abundance	v_gene	j_gene	CDR3nt	CDR3aa
-	-	TRBV19	TRBJ2-1	TGTGCCAGCACCCGAAAGACTTCTCCCTACAATGAGCAGTTCTTC	CASTRKTSPYNEQFF
TRBD1	-	TRBV25-1	TRBJ1-4	TGTGCTCCGGACAGGGGAGAGGAAAAACTGTTTTTT	CAPDRGEEKLFF
-	-	TRBV25-1	TRBJ2-7	TGTGCCAGCAGCGTTGTAGCAGGCTACGAGCAGTACTTC	CASSVVAGYEQYF
-	many	TRBV12-3/TRBV12-4	TRBJ1-1	TGTGCCAGCAGCAATGGGGAGAACACTGAAGCTTTCTTT	CASSNGENTEAFF
-	few	TRBV5-1	TRBJ1-4	TGCGCCACCCAAAGGGTCCCCCAGGGAGATGAAAAACTGTTTTTT	CATQRVPQGDEKLFF
TRBD1	-	TRBV6-5	TRBJ2-7	TGTGCCAGCAGTTATGACAGGGGGCGCGAGCAGTACTTC	CASSYDRGREQYF
TRBD2	few	TRBV30	TRBJ2-7	TGTGCCTGGTCTGCGGGAGGCGAGCAGTACTTC	CAWSAGGEQYF
-	-	TRBV15	TRBJ2-5	TGTGCCACCAGCAGAGAACGTTCTGGGACCCAGTACTTC	CATSRERSGTQYF
-	many	TRBV20-1	TRBJ2-7	TGCAGTGCCGCCCCGGCAGGGGTCTACGAGCAGTACTTC	CSAAPAGVYEQYF
-	once	TRBV4-1	TRBJ1-3	TGCGCCAGCAGCCAATCCAGGGGTGGCTCTGGAAACACCATATATTTT	CASSQSRGGSGNTIYF
TRBD1	many	TRBV7-9	TRBJ2-7	TGCGCCAGCAGCTTGGGCACAGGGGGCCACGAGCAGTACTTC	CASSLGTGGHEQYF
-	many	TRBV29-1	TRBJ1-3	TGCAGCGTTGAAGACGGGACGGTGGGTGGTAACACCATATATTTT	CSVEDGTVGGNTIYF
-	few	TRBV12-5	TRBJ1-5	TGTGCTAGTGGTTTTAGACAGTTTAATCAGCCCCAGCATTTT	CASGFRQFNQPQHF
TRBD1	-	TRBV29-1	TRBJ1-1	TGCAGCGCCGGGACAGGGACGAACACTGAAGCTTTCTTT	CSAGTGTNTEAFF
TRBD2	many	TRBV24-1	TRBJ2-5	TGTGCCACCGGGTTCACTCTGGGAGGGCAAGAGACCCAGTACTTC	CATGFTLGGQETQYF
-	many	TRBV7-8	TRBJ2-6	TGTGCCAGCAGCTTAACAATTGCGTCTGGGGCCAACGTCCTGACTTTC	CASSLTIASGANVLTF
TRBD1	many	TRBV29-1	TRBJ2-7	TGCAGCGTTGTAGCCAGGGGGACGCTCGAGCAGTACTTC	CSVVARGTLEQYF
TRBD1	many	TRBV7-8	TRBJ1-4	TGTGCTAGTAAACAGGGGTTTAATGAAAAACTGTTTTTT	CASKQGFNEKLFF
-	-	TRBV2	TRBJ1-4	TGTGCCAGCAGTGAGCCTGTGTCGGCCAATGAAAAACTGTTTTTT	CASSEPVSANEKLFF
-	-	TRBV6-1	TRBJ1-1	TGTGCCAGCAGCGAATTACAGGGAACTGAAGCTTTCTTT	CASSELQGTEAFF
-	-	TRBV9	TRBJ1-2	TGTGCCAGCAGTGAAGCCGTAGGGCAGGGCTATGGCTACACCTTC	CASSEAVGQGYGYTF
TRBD1	many	TRBV25-1	TRBJ1-2	TGTGCCAGCAAGGACAGGCTTGAGGGCTACACCTTC	CASKDRLEGYTF
-	many	TRBV15	TRBJ1-3	TGTGCCACCAGCAGAAGGTTCGGCGACAGTCTATATTTT	CATSRRFGDSLYF
TRBD1	few	TRBV5-8	TRBJ2-7	TGTGCCAGCAGCGGGGGACAGGCGGGTTTAGGGTACGAGCAGTACTTC	CASSGGQAGLGYEQYF
-	-	TRBV20-1	TRBJ1-3	TGCAGTGCTAGGGGCCTTAAGGGAAACACCATATATTTT	CSARGLKGNTIYF
TRBD2	many	TRBV25-1	TRBJ2-5	TGTGCCAGCAGTTCGAGGGGTCGCGGGAGGGCCTCAGAGACCCAGTACTTC	CASSSRGRGRASETQYF
TRBD2	-	TRBV19	TRBJ2-5	TGTGCCAGTAGTACTAGCGGGGGCATGGGGACCCAGTACTTC	CASSTSGGMGTQYF
TRBD1	-	TRBV4-2	TRBJ1-4	TGTGCCAGCAGCGGGGCGGTAGGGGGCGATGAAAAACTGTTTTTT	CASSGAVGGDEKLFF
-	few	TRBV7-9	TRBJ2-6	TGTGCCAGCAGCTTAGGGGACACCGTCCTGACTTTC	CASSLGDTVLTF
TRBD1	-	TRBV7-2	TRBJ2-5	TGTGCCAGCAGCTCAGGGACAGGGTCATACTCTGGGGAGGAGACCCAGTACTTC	CASSSGTGSYSGEETQYF
TRBD1	many	TRBV2	TRBJ1-1	TGTGCCAGCAGTGAACGGGACAGCTTCACTGAAGCTTTCTTT	CASSERDSFTEAFF
TRBD1	-	TRBV10-3	TRBJ2-7	TGTGCCAGCAAGTCTAGGGGACAGGAGGGGTACGAGCAGTACTTC	CASKSRGQEGYEQYF
-	many	TRBV5-8	TRBJ1-4	TGTGCCAGCATGTTGCGCAGGGGCTCTGTAACTAATGAAAAACTGTTTTTT	CASMLRRGSVTNEKLFF
-	-	TRBV6-6	TRBJ1-5	TGTGCCAGCAGGAGGGAGGGAGACAATCAGCCCCAGCATTTT	CASRREGDNQPQHF
TRBD2	-	TRBV12-5	TRBJ2-5	TGTGCCAGCAGCGGGGGAAGCGGCAACATGCCAGAGACCCAGTACTTC	CASSGGSGNMPETQYF